The present TCR beta chain was sequenced within a study of T cell responses to AZD1222 COVID-19 vaccine. As for the study in general: Both about-4-week and about-12-week second-dose recipients were combined.

Worth noting for this clone: Its antigen is not identified.

This CDR3 comprises 11 residues. Germline V lookup: CDR1 MNHNY, CDR2 SVGAGI (reference sequence). The V gene lost 8 bases and the J gene lost 4 bases, with 9 bases spanning the gap. TCRdb keeps only in-frame clones here, not all; method: immunoSEQ multiplex PCR. The repertoire has more than 110,000 clones, about 93% of them found once; the top ten carry 7.5% to 9.5%. Findings and limits, study-wide: Most donors were white British, females outnumbered males, and clonal diversity was possibly underestimated. Repertoires were collected only later (after the peak T cell response had occurred).

This sequence joins TRBV6-6 and TRBJ2-7; the D gene is possibly TRBD1 (5 bases). This TCR derives from an adult in good health. The sample here was peripheral blood, taken on day 0 of AZD1222 vaccination. Here the CDR3 DNA reads TGTGCCAGCGGGGCATATTACGAGCAGTACTTC. It is translated as CASGAYYEQYF.